The 27 T cell receptor beta chains below all came from one sample that was sequenced in a study of sequential checkpoint blockade in melanoma. Sequencing used immunoSEQ multiplex PCR; TCRdb keeps in-frame clones, though not all of them. The top ten clones hold approximately 8.4% of a sample with 350 to 400 clones, approximately 15% of them seen once. Treatment defined: randomized to nivolumab then ipilimumab (arm A) or the reverse (arm B). The sample here was tumor tissue (inferred from file names), taken from a patient given nivolumab and ipilimumab in sequence. These TCRs come from a human donor with melanoma.

The sample holds a few counts of this clone. The chain combines TRBV6-8 with TRBJ2-2, with 7 bases matching TRBD1. This CDR3 is built from 15 residues. Losses at the gene ends were 2 bases for V and 4 bases for J; bases not matched to a gene: 4. From germline, CDR1 is MNHGY and CDR2 SAAAGT. The CDR3 loop is CASSYGNRGTGELFF. For the CDR3, the DNA is TGTGCCAGCAGTTACGGAAACAGGGGCACCGGGGAGCTGTTTTTT.

Relative to its sample, this clone is large. The chain recombines TRBV11-3 with TRBJ2-7; a possible D gene is TRBD2 (6 bases). Germline CDR1 and CDR2: SGHNT and YENEEA. The germline V and J ends were trimmed by 2 bases and 3 bases, with 11 bases remaining between them. The CDR3 runs 14 residues. The CDR3: CASSLWAGSYEQYF. CDR3 sequence (DNA): TGTGCCAGCAGCTTATGGGCGGGGAGCTACGAGCAGTACTTC. Using reference TRBV11-3 and TRBJ2-7 for the parts outside the CDR3, the full variable domain is EAGVVQSPRYKIIEKKQPVAFWCNPISGHNTLYWYLQNLGQGPELLIRYENEEAVDDSQLPKDRFSAERLKGVDSTLKIQPAELGDSAVYLCASSLWAGSYEQYFGPGTRLTVT.

By frequency in the sample, this clone is medium-sized. The rearrangement joins TRBV11-3 to TRBJ2-7, with TRBD2 matching 13 bases. Germline CDR1 is SGHNT and CDR2 is YENEEA. V was pared by 3 bases and J by 9 bases, with 5 bases of the junction left unmatched. The CDR3 contains 14 residues. CDR3 protein: CASSFPTSGRAQYF. Here the CDR3 DNA reads TGTGCCAGCAGCTTCCCAACTAGCGGGAGGGCGCAGTACTTC.

The chain is built from TRBV6-8 and TRBJ2-7; D gene unclear. V shed 0 bases and J shed 5 bases, with 8 bases lying between them. This CDR3 has 13 residues. Germline loops: CDR1 MNHGY, CDR2 SAAAGT. CDR3 region: CASSYSGRNEQYF. The CDR3 coding sequence is TGTGCCAGCAGTTACTCCGGACGAAACGAGCAGTACTTC.

The J gene is TRBJ2-1, the V gene TRBV9, with 14 bases fitting TRBD2. Trimming took 5 bases from V and 8 from J; bases not matched to a gene: 6. This CDR3 is built from 15 residues. CDR1 and CDR2 from the germline V gene are SGDLS and YYNGEE. CDR3 sequence (DNA): TGTGCCAGCAGTTCCGGGACTAGCGGGAGCGATGAGCAGTTCTTC. This sequence encodes CASSSGTSGSDEQFF.

This clone occurred a few times. The chain employs TRBV30 and TRBJ1-3; D unclear. V was pared by 4 bases and J by 2 bases, with 12 bases between. CDR3 size: 14 residues. Germline lookup yields CDR1 GTSNPN and CDR2 SVGIG (reference sequence). DNA for the CDR3: TGTGCCTGGAAACCTGGGTGGGCTGGAAACACCATATATTTT. It specifies CAWKPGWAGNTIYF.

CDR3 protein: CAWSRGHGQGNTDTQYF. The CDR3 DNA reads as TGTGCCTGGAGTCGGGGACACGGGCAGGGGAACACAGATACGCAGTATTTT. V gene TRBV30 combines with J gene TRBJ2-3; the D gene is possibly TRBD1 (6 bases). There are 17 residues in the CDR3. Trimming removed 2 bases at V and 2 bases at J, with 20 bases between. Germline values: CDR1 GTSNPN, CDR2 SVGIG (reference sequence).

This clone was picked up a small number of times. V is TRBV28 and J is TRBJ1-2; TRBD1 might be the D (5 bases). Germline V gene data show CDR1 as MDHEN and CDR2 as SYDVKM. The CDR3 totals 12 residues. The V and J ends lost 5 bases and 6 bases respectively, with 10 bases between them. The CDR3, as DNA: TGTGCCAGCAGTCCATCGACAGATGGCTACACCTTC. As protein: CASSPSTDGYTF.

The chain carries TRBV18 and TRBJ2-5, with 8 bases identical to TRBD2. CDR1 and CDR2 (germline): KGHSH, LQKENI. This CDR3 has 16 residues. Trimming removed 4 bases from V and 2 bases from J; junction bases left unmatched: 9. The CDR3 reads CASSRVPAGVQETQYF. The DNA for the CDR3 is TGTGCCAGCTCACGCGTCCCAGCGGGGGTACAAGAGACCCAGTACTTC.

This clone was seen a handful of times. The chain carries TRBV9 and TRBJ2-5, with 16 bases fitting TRBD2. V shed 4 bases and J 4 bases; nucleotides not matched to a gene: 7. This CDR3 spans 17 amino acids. CDR1 is SGDLS, CDR2 YYNGEE, per germline. In DNA form, the CDR3 reads TGTGCCAGCAGCCCGGGACTAGCGGGAGGGCCTAGAGAGACCCAGTACTTC. This sequence encodes CASSPGLAGGPRETQYF.

This chain links TRBV30 with TRBJ1-1; unclear D gene. The germline V gene has CDR1 GTSNPN and CDR2 SVGIG (reference sequence). The CDR3 is 16 residues long. V gave up 2 bases and J gave up 1 base, with 17 bases separating them. This chain's CDR3 is CAWSRTPGHPNTEAFF. As DNA, the CDR3 is TGTGCCTGGAGTCGTACCCCCGGGCACCCGAACACTGAAGCTTTCTTT. The full variable domain, rest sourced from reference TRBV30 and TRBJ1-1, is SQTIHQWPATLVQPVGSPLSLECTVEGTSNPNLYWYRQAAGRGLQLLFYSVGIGQISSEVPQNLSASRPQDRQFILSSKKLLLSDSGFYLCAWSRTPGHPNTEAFFGQGTRLTVV.

The rearrangement uses TRBV19 and TRBJ1-2; unclear D gene. The CDR3 is made up of 13 amino acids. The ends were cut back, 4 bases at V and 5 bases at J, with 11 bases in the middle. The germline V gene has CDR1 LNHDA and CDR2 SQIVND (reference sequence). The CDR3 here is CASSTGRRYGYTF. DNA of the CDR3: TGTGCCAGTAGTACAGGACGCCGTTATGGCTACACCTTC.

This sequence joins TRBV28 and TRBJ1-2; unclear D gene. V lost 3 bases and J lost 8, with 16 bases in between. The CDR3 contains 14 residues. Germline CDR1 MDHEN, CDR2 SYDVKM. The CDR3 DNA is TGTGCCAGCAGTTTGGAACACCAGTTCGGGGGCTACACCTTC. This translates into CASSLEHQFGGYTF.

Relative to its sample, this clone is large. This chain's CDR3 is CASSLRIRAPITTTTYEQYF. CDR3 DNA: TGTGCCAGCAGCTTGAGAATAAGGGCCCCCATAACTACTACTACTTACGAGCAGTACTTC. The gene calls are TRBV11-3 and TRBJ2-7; unclear D gene. The CDR3 has 20 amino acids. V dropped 3 bases and J dropped 4 bases, with 31 bases sitting between them. Germline loops: CDR1 SGHNT, CDR2 YENEEA.

This clone is categorized as medium-sized. CDR3 amino acids: CASGTGTEKNIQYF. For the CDR3, the DNA is TGTGCCAGTGGGACCGGGACAGAGAAAAACATTCAGTACTTC. V gene TRBV12-2 combines with J gene TRBJ2-4; the table's D call, TRBD1, was not checked against the DNA. TRBV12-2 is classified as a pseudogene. The CDR3 has 14 amino acids.

This rearrangement joins TRBV10-2 to TRBJ2-7; D perhaps matches TRBD2 (5 bases). V lost 0 bases, J lost 3 bases, and 15 bases lay in between. This CDR3 contains 16 residues. The germline CDR1 and CDR2 sequences are WSHSY and SAAADI. CDR3 protein: CASSESHGVGLYEQYF. The CDR3 nucleotides are TGCGCCAGCAGTGAGTCGCATGGGGTAGGACTCTACGAGCAGTACTTC.

Sample share makes this clone large. This sequence joins TRBV11-3 and TRBJ2-5; 8 bases match TRBD2. This CDR3 contains 15 residues. Germline CDR1 reads SGHNT; CDR2 reads YENEEA. Trimming at V came to 7 bases and at J to 1 base, leaving 8 bases not matched to a gene. The CDR3 protein is CASTRGGGPQETQYF. The CDR3 DNA reads TGTGCCAGCACCAGGGGCGGGGGGCCCCAAGAGACCCAGTACTTC.

By share, this clone ranks as large. The CDR3 loop is CASSRWSGNTIYF. As DNA, the CDR3 is TGTGCCTCCTCCCGTTGGTCCGGAAACACCATATATTTT. The chain joins TRBV6-8 to TRBJ1-3; no clear D. Between the trimmed V and J ends, which lost 11 bases and 4 bases, there was a span of 15 bases. Germline CDR1 MNHGY, CDR2 SAAAGT. The CDR3 runs 13 residues.

This clone was seen a few times. The V and J genes are TRBV6-8 and TRBJ2-1; no firm D call. This CDR3 is built from 12 residues. With 5 bases removed from V and 8 bases from J, the gap between germline ends came to 10 bases. CDR1 and CDR2 from the germline V gene are MNHGY and SAAAGT. The CDR3 nucleotides read TGTGCCAGCAGTGACGACCGGGATGAGCAGTTCTTC. Its protein is CASSDDRDEQFF.

This clone is judged large (0.1 to 1%). The V call is TRBV11-3, the J call TRBJ2-7; 9 nucleotides agree with TRBD1. V shed 6 bases and J 4 bases; nucleotides not matched to a gene: 7. There are 14 residues in the CDR3. The V gene's germline CDR1 is SGHNT and CDR2 YENEEA. CDR3 in DNA: TGTGCCAGCAGACAAGATGGGACAGGGTACGAGCAGTACTTC. Translation: CASRQDGTGYEQYF.

Judged by abundance, this clone is large. The chain combines TRBV4-1 with TRBJ2-1; 7 positions match TRBD2. This CDR3 spans 17 amino acids. V trimming: 0 bases; J trimming: 3 bases; junction bases outside the gene matches: 8. The germline V gene has CDR1 MGHRA and CDR2 YSYEKL. The CDR3 sequence is CASSQDGAGAFYNEQFF. The CDR3, as DNA: TGCGCCAGCAGCCAAGATGGGGCGGGAGCGTTCTACAATGAGCAGTTCTTC.

The chain joins TRBV5-1 to TRBJ1-4; D possibly corresponds to TRBD1 (6 bases). This CDR3 contains 15 residues. Trimming took 1 base from V and 8 from J, leaving 15 bases between them. Per the germline V gene, CDR1 is SGHRS and CDR2 is YFSETQ. In DNA, the CDR3 is TGCGCCAGCAGCTTGACCCCGACAGGTGGCGAAAAACTGTTTTTT. Its protein product is CASSLTPTGGEKLFF.

This clone has more than one count but fewer than ten. The rearrangement links TRBV11-3 to TRBJ1-5; 10 nucleotides line up with TRBD1. V shed 3 bases and J 8 bases; nucleotides not matched to a gene: 4. The length of the CDR3 is 14 residues. CDR1 and CDR2 (germline): SGHNT, YENEEA. The CDR3 DNA reads as TGTGCCAGCAGCTTGACAGGGGGCCTGGAGCCCCAGCATTTT. Translating it yields CASSLTGGLEPQHF.

This clone turned up a few times. V usage is TRBV19 and J usage is TRBJ1-3, with D possibly being TRBD1 (6 bases). Deletions cut 5 bases from V and 6 bases from J, with 14 bases between. The germline V gene encodes CDR1 LNHDA and CDR2 SQIVND (reference sequence). CDR3 length: 14 amino acids. In DNA, the CDR3 is TGTGCCAGTAGTCTCCGACAGGCCCTAAACACCATATATTTT. Its protein product is CASSLRQALNTIYF.

This clone was observed a few times. The rearrangement joins TRBV9 to TRBJ1-2; D might be TRBD1 (5 bases). The CDR3 has 16 amino acids. V was clipped by 2 bases and J by 1 base, with 15 bases between them. Germline values: CDR1 SGDLS, CDR2 YYNGEE. Here the CDR3 reads CASSVGLGVDNYGYTF. For the CDR3, the DNA is TGTGCCAGCAGCGTTGGACTAGGGGTAGATAACTATGGCTACACCTTC.

Judged by abundance, this clone is large (0.1 to 1%). The chain uses TRBV9 and TRBJ1-1; D gene uncertain. The CDR3 loop spans 13 amino acids. V was cut by 6 bases and J by 4 bases, with 13 bases left in between. From germline, CDR1 is SGDLS and CDR2 YYNGEE. CDR3: CASMTELGTEAFF. In nucleotides, the CDR3 is TGTGCCAGCATGACCGAACTGGGCACTGAAGCTTTCTTT.

The V and J genes are TRBV30 and TRBJ1-1; D uncertain. CDR3 length: 12 residues. From germline, CDR1 is GTSNPN and CDR2 SVGIG (reference sequence). Between the trimmed V and J ends, which lost 0 bases and 5 bases, there was a span of 7 bases. The CDR3 bases are TGTGCCTGGAGTGTACGACCTACTGAAGCTTTCTTT. Translating it yields CAWSVRPTEAFF.